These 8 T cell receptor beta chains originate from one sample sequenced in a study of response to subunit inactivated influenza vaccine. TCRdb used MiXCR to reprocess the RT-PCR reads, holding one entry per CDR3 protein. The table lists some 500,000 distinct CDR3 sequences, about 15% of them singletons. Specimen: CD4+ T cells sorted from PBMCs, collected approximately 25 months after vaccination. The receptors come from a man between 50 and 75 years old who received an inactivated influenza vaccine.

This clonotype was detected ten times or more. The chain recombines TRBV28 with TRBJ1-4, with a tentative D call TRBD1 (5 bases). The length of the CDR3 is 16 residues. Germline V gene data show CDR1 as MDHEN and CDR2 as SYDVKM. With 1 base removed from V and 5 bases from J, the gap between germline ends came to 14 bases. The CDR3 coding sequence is TGTGCCAGCAGTTTATTCGGGACGGCGGTGAATGAAAAACTGTTTTTT. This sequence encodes CASSLFGTAVNEKLFF.

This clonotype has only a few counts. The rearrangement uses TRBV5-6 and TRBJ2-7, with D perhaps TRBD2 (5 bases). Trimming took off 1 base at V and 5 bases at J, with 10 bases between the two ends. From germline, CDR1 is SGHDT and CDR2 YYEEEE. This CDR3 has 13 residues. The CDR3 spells CASSLISGNEQYF. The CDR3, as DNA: TGTGCCAGCAGCTTGATTTCGGGGAACGAGCAGTACTTC. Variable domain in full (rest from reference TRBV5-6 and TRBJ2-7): DAGVTQSPTHLIKTRGQQVTLRCSPKSGHDTVSWYQQALGQGPQFIFQYYEEEERQRGNFPDRFSGHQFPNYSSELNVNALLLGDSALYLCASSLISGNEQYFGPGTRLTVT.

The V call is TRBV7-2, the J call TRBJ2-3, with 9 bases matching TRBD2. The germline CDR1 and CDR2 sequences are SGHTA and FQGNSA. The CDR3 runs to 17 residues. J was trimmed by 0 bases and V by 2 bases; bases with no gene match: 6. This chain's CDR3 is CASSLLGLARSTDTQYF. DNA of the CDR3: TGTGCCAGCAGCTTATTAGGACTAGCGAGGAGCACAGATACGCAGTATTTT.

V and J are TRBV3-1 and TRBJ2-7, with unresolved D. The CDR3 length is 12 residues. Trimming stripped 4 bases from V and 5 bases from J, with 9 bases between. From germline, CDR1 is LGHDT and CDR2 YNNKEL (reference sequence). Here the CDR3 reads CASSRLTHEQYF. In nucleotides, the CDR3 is TGTGCCAGCAGCCGCCTGACCCACGAGCAGTACTTC.

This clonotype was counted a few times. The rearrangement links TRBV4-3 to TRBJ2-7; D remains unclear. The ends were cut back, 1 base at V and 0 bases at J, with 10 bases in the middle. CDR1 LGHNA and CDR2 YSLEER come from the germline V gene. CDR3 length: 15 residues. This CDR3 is CASSQARLSSYEQYF. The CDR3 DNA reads TGCGCCAGCAGCCAAGCACGCCTTAGCTCCTACGAGCAGTACTTC.

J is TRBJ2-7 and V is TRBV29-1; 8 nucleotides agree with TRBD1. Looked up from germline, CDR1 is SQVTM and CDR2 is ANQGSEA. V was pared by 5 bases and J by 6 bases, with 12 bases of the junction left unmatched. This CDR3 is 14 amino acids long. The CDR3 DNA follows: TGCAGCGTTCGCCGAGGTGGACAGGGCACCGAGCAGTACTTC. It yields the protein CSVRRGGQGTEQYF.

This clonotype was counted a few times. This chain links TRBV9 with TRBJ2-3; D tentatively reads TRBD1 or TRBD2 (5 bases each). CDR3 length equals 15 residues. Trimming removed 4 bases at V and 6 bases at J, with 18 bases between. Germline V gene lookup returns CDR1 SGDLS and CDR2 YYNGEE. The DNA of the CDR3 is TGTGCCAGCAGCACAGGACTGGTAATTGGGGATACGCAGTATTTT. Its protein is CASSTGLVIGDTQYF.

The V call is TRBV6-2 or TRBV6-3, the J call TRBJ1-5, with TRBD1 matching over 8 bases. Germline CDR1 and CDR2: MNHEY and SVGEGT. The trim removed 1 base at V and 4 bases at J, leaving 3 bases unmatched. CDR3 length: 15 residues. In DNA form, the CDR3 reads TGTGCCAGCAGTTACTTCGGGACAGGAAATCAGCCCCAGCATTTT. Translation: CASSYFGTGNQPQHF.